The TCR beta chain described here comes from a study of control samples from healthy donors and cancer patients. This CDR3 region has 12 residues. Trimming took off 3 bases at V and 11 bases at J, with 11 bases between the two ends. In germline, CDR1 is MDHEN, CDR2 SYDVKM. TCRdb's table, derived via immunoSEQ multiplex PCR, lists solely in-frame clones and lacks some. The profile shows about 76,000 clones, approximately 91% of them singletons. The sequence was obtained from a woman between 45 and 65 years old with colorectal cancer. The rearrangement joins TRBV28 to TRBJ1-5, with a tentative D call TRBD1 (5 bases). The sequencing sample was made of PBMCs. DNA for the CDR3: TGTGCCAGCAGTTTGGGGACCCAGTCCCAGCATTTT. Encoded protein: CASSLGTQSQHF.